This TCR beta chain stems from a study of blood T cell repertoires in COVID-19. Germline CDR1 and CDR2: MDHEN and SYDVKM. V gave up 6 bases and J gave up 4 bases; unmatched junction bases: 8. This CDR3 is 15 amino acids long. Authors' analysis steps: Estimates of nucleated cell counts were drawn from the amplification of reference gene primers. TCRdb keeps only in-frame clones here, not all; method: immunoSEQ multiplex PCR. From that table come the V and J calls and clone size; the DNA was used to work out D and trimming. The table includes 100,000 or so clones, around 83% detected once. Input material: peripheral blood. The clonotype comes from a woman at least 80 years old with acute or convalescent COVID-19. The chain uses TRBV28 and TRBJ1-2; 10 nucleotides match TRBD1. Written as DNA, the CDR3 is TGTGCCAGCAGCCTCAACCGGGACAGGGGCTATGGCTACACCTTC. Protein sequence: CASSLNRDRGYGYTF.